This T cell receptor beta chain was identified during a study of blood T cell repertoires in COVID-19. Clones were sequenced by immunoSEQ multiplex PCR, and TCRdb holds only the in-frame ones, with some missing. The sample contains roughly 46,000 clones, approximately 86% of which appear only once. CDR1 and CDR2 from the germline V gene are MDHEN and SYDVKM. V dropped 8 bases and J dropped 6 bases, with 16 bases sitting between them. This CDR3 spans 13 amino acids. This chain uses TRBV28 with TRBJ1-1; D remains ambiguous. Material for sequencing was PBMCs or T cells enriched from blood (not recorded which). The receptor was isolated from a woman between 50 and 59 years old who had recovered from COVID-19. The CDR3 DNA follows: TGTGCCAGCGCTTTAAGAGGTTACGCTGAAGCTTTCTTT. This codes for CASALRGYAEAFF.